One T cell receptor (beta chain) is described in this entry. The data stem from a study of blood T cell repertoires in COVID-19. The CDR3 length is 13 residues. Trimming took 0 bases from V and 7 from J, leaving 12 bases between them. CDR1 and CDR2 from the germline V gene are GTSNPN and SVGIG (reference sequence). Sequencing was performed with immunoSEQ multiplex PCR; in TCRdb, only in-frame clones are kept and a portion is missing. Counted here are over 95,000 clones, more than 70% occurring once; the ten biggest clones make up under 9%. The sample was peripheral blood. This sequence was found in a woman between 70 and 85 years old who had recovered from COVID-19. The chain has TRBV30 and TRBJ2-5; D is unresolved. The CDR3 nucleotides are TGTGCCTGGAGTGTCGGCTCACCGGGGACCCAGTACTTC. Translating it yields CAWSVGSPGTQYF.